This T cell receptor beta chain was documented in a study of blood T cell repertoires in COVID-19. Study-wide background: The United States, Italy and Spain provided the acute and convalescent COVID-19 samples. The cDNA or gDNA used as material had been derived from T cells, B-cell-depleted T cells, or PBMCs.

The CDR3 has 14 amino acids. Germline CDR1 ENHRY, CDR2 SYGVKD. V dropped 3 bases and J dropped 2 bases, with 7 bases sitting between them. Original processing methods: Cell counts per sample came from amplifying reference gene primers. The data were produced by immunoSEQ multiplex PCR, yet TCRdb's version contains in-frame clones alone and is incomplete. That table is the source of V, J and clone size, and D and trimming were worked out from the DNA. The repertoire includes about 13,000 clones, about 90% of them detected once, and 20% to 25% sits in the top ten. Sample: peripheral blood. The origin of this receptor is a human donor with active COVID-19. The donor label of this sample is uncertain. This chain uses TRBV10-3 with TRBJ1-4; no definite D call. The DNA of the CDR3 is TGTGCCATCAGTGACAGTACGACTAATGAAAAACTGTTTTTT. Protein: CAISDSTTNEKLFF.